The source of this T cell receptor (beta chain) is a study of T-cell memory formation after mild COVID-19. Study as a whole: TCR clusters mostly belonged to single donors.

Notes on this clonotype: The antigen is unknown.

Per germline, CDR1 LGHNT and CDR2 FRNRAP. The V gene lost 3 bases and the J gene lost 5 bases, with 16 bases spanning the gap. The CDR3 is 15 residues long. TCRdb reanalysed the 5' RACE reads using MiXCR and keeps one entry per CDR3 protein. The sample comprises 550,000 to 600,000 distinct CDR3 sequences, about 22% of which are singletons, and about 8.7% rests with the top ten. Overall study findings and caveats: CD4/CD8 balance held among clones contracting day 15 to 85, and later expanders leaned CD4+. The authors left the SARS-CoV-2 specificity of second-wave clones peaking on day 37 unconfirmed. Some responding clones appeared in pre-infection memory, suggesting cross-reactive memory joined.

The sample comprised PBMCs or a T cell subset sorted from them (not recorded which). This sequence joins TRBV12-5 and TRBJ2-5, with D possibly matching TRBD2 (5 bases). The receptor was derived from an adult woman who had mild COVID-19 (a few samples of this study predate the infection). Cell type and time point are not known. The CDR3 coding sequence is TGTGCTAGTGGTTTAGAGGGTGGCCACGGCGAGACCCAGTACTTC. Its protein is CASGLEGGHGETQYF.